The T cell receptor beta chain under discussion was sequenced for a study of shared clonotypes between healthy human individuals. Trimming stripped 0 bases from V and 2 bases from J, with 23 bases between. Germline lookup yields CDR1 SGDLS and CDR2 YYNGEE. The CDR3 sequence is 19 residues long. The assay was immunoSEQ multiplex PCR, and TCRdb's table has in-frame clones only and misses some. The sample carries about 980,000 clones, approximately 80% recorded once. The source material was memory CD4+ T cells sorted from blood. Subset given: CD45RA-negative fraction. This clonotype was sampled from a man aged 18 to 30 in good health. The chain recombines TRBV9 with TRBJ2-5; maybe TRBD1 (5 bases). The CDR3, as DNA: TGTGCCAGCAGCGTAGGAAATCCAGGGCTCGGCGGCCTGCAAGAGACCCAGTACTTC. Encoded protein: CASSVGNPGLGGLQETQYF.